This T cell receptor (beta chain) appears in the sequencing data of a study of post-analysis software for immune sequencing data. Note on this clonotype: Antigen: not known. One junction end disagrees with the germline gene, perhaps due to a read error.

Study-level points and caveats: Controls showed lower frequencies than patients for several TRBV segments, and TRBV5-6, TRBV5-1 and TRBV20-1 were among these.

The authors incorporated unique molecular identifiers into the TCR beta cDNA libraries. Each CDR3 protein is one row after TCRdb ran MiXCR on the PCR reads. Of more than 450,000 distinct CDR3 sequences in the sample, 30% to 40% are singletons; the top ten hold approximately 6%. CDR1 and CDR2 (germline): SGHRS, YFSETQ. This CDR3 is built from 14 residues. The chain carries TRBV5-1 and TRBJ2-7; 7 positions agree with TRBD2. The J call is doubtful: the DNA matches TRBJ2-5 better. The sample taken for sequencing was blood. This receptor was identified in a girl younger than 18 with multiple sclerosis. The CDR3: CASSEPSGQGTQYF. For the CDR3, the DNA is TGCGCCAGCAGCGAACCTAGCGGCCAAGGGACCCAGTACTTC.